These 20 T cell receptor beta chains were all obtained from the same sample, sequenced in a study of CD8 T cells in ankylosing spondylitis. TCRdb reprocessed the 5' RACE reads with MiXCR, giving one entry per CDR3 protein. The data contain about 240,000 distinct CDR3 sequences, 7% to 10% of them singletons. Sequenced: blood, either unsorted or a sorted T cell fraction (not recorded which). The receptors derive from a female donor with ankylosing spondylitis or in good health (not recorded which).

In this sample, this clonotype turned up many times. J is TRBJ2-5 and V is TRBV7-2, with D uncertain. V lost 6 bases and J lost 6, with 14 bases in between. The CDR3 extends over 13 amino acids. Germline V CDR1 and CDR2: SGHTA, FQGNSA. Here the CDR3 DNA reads TGTGCCAGCAGTTATGGACCTACGAAGACCCAGTACTTC. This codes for CASSYGPTKTQYF.

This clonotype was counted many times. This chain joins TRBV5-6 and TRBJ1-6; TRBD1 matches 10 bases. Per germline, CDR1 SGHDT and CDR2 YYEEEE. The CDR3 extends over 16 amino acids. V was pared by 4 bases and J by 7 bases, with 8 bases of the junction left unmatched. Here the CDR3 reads CASSDRDRGGNSPLHF. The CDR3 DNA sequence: TGTGCCAGCAGCGACCGGGACAGGGGAGGGAATTCACCCCTCCACTTT.

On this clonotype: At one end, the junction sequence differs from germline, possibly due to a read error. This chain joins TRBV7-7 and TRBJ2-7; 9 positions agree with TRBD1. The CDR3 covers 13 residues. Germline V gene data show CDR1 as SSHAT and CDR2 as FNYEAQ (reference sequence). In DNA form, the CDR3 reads TGTACCAGCAGCTTGGACAGGGGCTACGAGCAGTACTTC. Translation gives CTSSLDRGYEQYF.

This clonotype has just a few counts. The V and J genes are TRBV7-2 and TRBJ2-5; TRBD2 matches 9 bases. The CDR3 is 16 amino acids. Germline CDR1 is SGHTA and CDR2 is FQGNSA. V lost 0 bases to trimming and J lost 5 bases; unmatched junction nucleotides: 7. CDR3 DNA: TGTGCCAGCAGCTTAGCGACTAGCGGAGGAGGGGAGACCCAGTACTTC. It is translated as CASSLATSGGGETQYF.

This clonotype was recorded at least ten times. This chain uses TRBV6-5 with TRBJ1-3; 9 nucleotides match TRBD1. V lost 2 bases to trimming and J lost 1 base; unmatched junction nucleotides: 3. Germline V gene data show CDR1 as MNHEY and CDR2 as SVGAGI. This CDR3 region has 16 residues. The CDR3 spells CASSYGTGRSGNTIYF. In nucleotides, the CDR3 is TGTGCCAGCAGTTACGGGACAGGGAGGTCTGGAAACACCATATATTTT.

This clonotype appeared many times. CDR3 nucleotide sequence: TGCGCCAGCAGCCAAGAAAGTTCCCGGGATGAGCAGTTCTTC. It is translated as CASSQESSRDEQFF. The chain links TRBV4-1 to TRBJ2-1; D remains unclear. Germline CDR1 MGHRA, CDR2 YSYEKL. V was cut by 0 bases and J by 8 bases, with 11 bases left in between. This CDR3 region has 14 residues.

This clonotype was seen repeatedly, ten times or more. CDR3 in amino acids: CASSLALDAHEQYF. In DNA form, the CDR3 reads TGTGCCAGCAGCTTAGCCCTAGATGCCCACGAGCAGTACTTC. V usage is TRBV7-8 and J usage is TRBJ2-7; D unclear. The CDR3 runs to 14 residues. The germline V gene encodes CDR1 SGHVS and CDR2 FQNEAQ. V was cut by 0 bases and J by 5 bases, with 11 bases left in between.

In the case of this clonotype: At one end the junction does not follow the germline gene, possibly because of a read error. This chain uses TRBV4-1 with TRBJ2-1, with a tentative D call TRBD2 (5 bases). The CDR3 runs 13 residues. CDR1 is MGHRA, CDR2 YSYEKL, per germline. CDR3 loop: CASGQDEGHEQFF. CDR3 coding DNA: TGCGCCAGCGGCCAAGATGAGGGCCATGAGCAGTTCTTC.

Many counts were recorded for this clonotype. The CDR3 nucleotides read TGTGCCAGCAGTTTTAGCGGGAGCTACGAGCAGTACTTC. This codes for CASSFSGSYEQYF. The chain is built from TRBV12-3 or TRBV12-4 and TRBJ2-7; 9 bases agree with TRBD2. The ends lost 3 bases at V and 3 bases at J; junction bases unmatched: 0. The CDR3 consists of 13 residues.

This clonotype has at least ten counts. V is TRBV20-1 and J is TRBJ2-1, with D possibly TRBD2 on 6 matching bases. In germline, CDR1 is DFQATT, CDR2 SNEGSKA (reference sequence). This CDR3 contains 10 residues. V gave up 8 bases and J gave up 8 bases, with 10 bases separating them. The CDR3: CSTRGYEQFF. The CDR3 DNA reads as TGCAGTACCCGGGGGTATGAGCAGTTCTTC.

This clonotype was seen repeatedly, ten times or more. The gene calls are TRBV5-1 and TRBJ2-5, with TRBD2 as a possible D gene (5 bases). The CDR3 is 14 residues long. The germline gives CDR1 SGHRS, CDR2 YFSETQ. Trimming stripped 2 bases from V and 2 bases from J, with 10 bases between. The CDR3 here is CASSLEGMQETQYF. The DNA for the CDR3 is TGCGCCAGCAGCTTAGAGGGTATGCAAGAGACCCAGTACTTC.

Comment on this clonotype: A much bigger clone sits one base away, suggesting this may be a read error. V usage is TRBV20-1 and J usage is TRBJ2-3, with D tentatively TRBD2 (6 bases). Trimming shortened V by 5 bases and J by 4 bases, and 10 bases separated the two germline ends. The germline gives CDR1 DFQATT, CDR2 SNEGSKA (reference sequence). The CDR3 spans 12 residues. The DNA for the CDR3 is TGCAGTGCTGGATGGGAGGCAGATACGCAGTATTTT. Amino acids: CSAGWEADTQYF.

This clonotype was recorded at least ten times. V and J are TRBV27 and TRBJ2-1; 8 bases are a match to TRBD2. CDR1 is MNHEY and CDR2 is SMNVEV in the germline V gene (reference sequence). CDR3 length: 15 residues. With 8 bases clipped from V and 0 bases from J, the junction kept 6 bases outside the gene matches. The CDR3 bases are TGTGCCAGCCGGATAGCGGGAAGCTCCTACAATGAGCAGTTCTTC. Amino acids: CASRIAGSSYNEQFF.

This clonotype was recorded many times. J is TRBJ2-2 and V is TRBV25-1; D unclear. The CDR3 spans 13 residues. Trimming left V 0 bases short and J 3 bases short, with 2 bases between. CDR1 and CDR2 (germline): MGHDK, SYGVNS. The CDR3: CASSEYYTGELFF. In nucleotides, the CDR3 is TGTGCCAGCAGTGAATACTACACCGGGGAGCTGTTTTTT.

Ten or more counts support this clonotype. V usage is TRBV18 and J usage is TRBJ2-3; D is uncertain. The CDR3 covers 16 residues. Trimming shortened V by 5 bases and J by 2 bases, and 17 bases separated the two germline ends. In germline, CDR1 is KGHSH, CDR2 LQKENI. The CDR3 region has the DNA TGTGCCAGCTCAAGCTGGGGTACGGATACCACAGATACGCAGTATTTT. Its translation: CASSSWGTDTTDTQYF.

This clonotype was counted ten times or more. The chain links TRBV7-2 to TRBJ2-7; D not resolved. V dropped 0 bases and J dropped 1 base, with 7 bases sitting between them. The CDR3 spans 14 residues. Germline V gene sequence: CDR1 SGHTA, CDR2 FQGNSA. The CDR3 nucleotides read TGTGCCAGCAGCTTAGCGGCCGGATCCTACGAGCAGTACTTC. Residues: CASSLAAGSYEQYF.

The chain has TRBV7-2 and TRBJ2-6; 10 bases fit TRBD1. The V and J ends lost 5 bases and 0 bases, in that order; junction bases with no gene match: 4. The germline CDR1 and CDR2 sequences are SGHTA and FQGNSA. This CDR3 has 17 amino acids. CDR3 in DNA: TGTGCCAGCAGCAAGACAGGGGGCCCCTCTGGGGCCAACGTCCTGACTTTC. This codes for CASSKTGGPSGANVLTF.

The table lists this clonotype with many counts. For the CDR3, the DNA is TGCAGTGCCCCTTTTGACGGATCACGCACAGATACGCAGTATTTT. Translating gives CSAPFDGSRTDTQYF. The chain has TRBV20-1 and TRBJ2-3; D ambiguous. The CDR3 totals 15 residues. Deletions cut 6 bases from V and 1 base from J, with 17 bases between. Germline loops: CDR1 DFQATT, CDR2 SNEGSKA (reference sequence).

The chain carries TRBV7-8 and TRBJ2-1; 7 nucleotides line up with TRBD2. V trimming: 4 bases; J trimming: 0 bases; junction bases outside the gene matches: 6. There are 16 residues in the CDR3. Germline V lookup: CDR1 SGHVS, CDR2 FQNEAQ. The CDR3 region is CASSSLAPDSYNEQFF. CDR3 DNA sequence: TGTGCCAGCAGCTCACTAGCGCCCGACTCCTACAATGAGCAGTTCTTC.

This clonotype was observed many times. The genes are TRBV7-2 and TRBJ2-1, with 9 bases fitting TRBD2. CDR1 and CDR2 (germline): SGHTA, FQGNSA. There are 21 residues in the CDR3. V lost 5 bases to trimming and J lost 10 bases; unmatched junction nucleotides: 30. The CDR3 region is CASSRLRISGRIDHVGYEQFF. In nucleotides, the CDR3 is TGTGCCAGCAGCCGACTCAGGATTAGCGGGAGAATCGACCACGTGGGCTACGAGCAGTTCTTC. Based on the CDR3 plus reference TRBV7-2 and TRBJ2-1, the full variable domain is GAGVSQSPSNKVTEKGKDVELRCDPISGHTALYWYRQSLGQGLEFLIYFQGNSAPDKSGLPSDRFSAERTGGSVSTLTIQRTQQEDSAVYLCASSRLRISGRIDHVGYEQFFGPGTRLTVL.